This record covers a single T cell receptor beta chain. Its cognate antigen is unknown. The donors were in the approximately 110-subject validation cohort; that cohort was separate from the roughly 700-subject first cohort. The entry originates in a study of cytomegalovirus exposure and HLA in healthy donors. Study results and limitations: In vitro testing confirmed three CMV-associated chains as specific for CMV antigens. Reportedly, diagnosis of cytomegalovirus status by the classifier showed high specificity and sensitivity. Associated with cytomegalovirus, according to the listing, were 150 to 200 TCR beta chains.

Libraries were prepared by immunoSEQ multiplex PCR; TCRdb keeps only in-frame clonotypes and omits some of them. The data hold more than 70,000 clones, with almost 97% observed a single time. The specimen sequenced was PBMCs. The sequence derives from a man in his late teens or twenties in good health and CMV-seropositive.

The CDR3 nucleotides are TGTGCCAGCAGTTCGAGGACAGGGGGCATTCAGTACTTC. Amino acids: CASSSRTGGIQYF. This chain connects TRBV27 to TRBJ2-4; TRBD1 matches 10 bases. Germline V gene sequence: CDR1 MNHEY, CDR2 SMNVEV (reference sequence). The CDR3 covers 13 residues. V dropped 4 bases and J dropped 9; count of bases not matched to a gene: 3.